These T cell receptor beta chains were read from a single sample in a study of T cell changes during pregnancy in multiple sclerosis. Profiled with immunoSEQ multiplex PCR; TCRdb holds only in-frame clones, not every one. The table includes around 69,000 clones, under 95% detected once. Material: peripheral blood, obtained in the third trimester of pregnancy. The source is a female donor with multiple sclerosis, enrolled in a pregnancy study. Both conserved end residues are part of each CDR3. Fields, in order: D gene, V gene, clone size, J gene, CDR3 length, CDR3 DNA, CDR3 protein. A D gene is named only where the DNA matches it firmly. Part of the rows lack a size; the others show once, few, many or a class for expanded clones.

d_gene: NA; v_gene: TRBV6-6; abundance: NA; j_gene: TRBJ1-5; len: 13; CDR3nt: TGTGCCAGCAGTTACGGCGGGGGTCAGCCCCAGCATTTT; CDR3aa: CASSYGGGQPQHF
d_gene: NA; v_gene: TRBV4-3; abundance: NA; j_gene: TRBJ2-7; len: 15; CDR3nt: TGCGCCAGCAGCCAAGAACAAGGGACTGGCGGCGAGCAGTACTTC; CDR3aa: CASSQEQGTGGEQYF
d_gene: TRBD1; v_gene: TRBV6-1; abundance: NA; j_gene: TRBJ2-3; len: 14; CDR3nt: TGTGCCAGCAGGATAGGACAGGGCACAGATACGCAGTATTTT; CDR3aa: CASRIGQGTDTQYF
d_gene: NA; v_gene: TRBV2; abundance: once; j_gene: TRBJ1-3; len: 18; CDR3nt: TGTGCCAGCAGTGAAGCGCATCCGGGAGGGCGCTCTGGAAACACCATATATTTT; CDR3aa: CASSEAHPGGRSGNTIYF
d_gene: NA; v_gene: TRBV5-1; abundance: NA; j_gene: TRBJ1-4; len: 16; CDR3nt: TGCGCCAGCAGCTTGGATTTTGGGGCTGGCCGTGAAAAACTGTTTTTT; CDR3aa: CASSLDFGAGREKLFF
d_gene: NA; v_gene: TRBV5-5; abundance: NA; j_gene: TRBJ1-2; len: 14; CDR3nt: TGTGCCAGCAGCTTGGCGGCGGGAAGCTATGGCTACACCTTC; CDR3aa: CASSLAAGSYGYTF
d_gene: NA; v_gene: TRBV19; abundance: NA; j_gene: TRBJ2-3; len: 16; CDR3nt: TGTGCCAGTAGTATCGGGTACCGGTATAGCACAGATACGCAGTATTTT; CDR3aa: CASSIGYRYSTDTQYF
d_gene: NA; v_gene: TRBV15; abundance: NA; j_gene: TRBJ1-2; len: 16; CDR3nt: TGTGCCACCAGCAGACCCCCGGGGGAACTTCTTTTGGGCTACACCTTC; CDR3aa: CATSRPPGELLLGYTF
d_gene: TRBD1; v_gene: TRBV7-2; abundance: NA; j_gene: TRBJ1-2; len: 14; CDR3nt: TGTGCCAGCAACCGGGACAGCGCGGGCTATGGCTACACCTTC; CDR3aa: CASNRDSAGYGYTF
d_gene: NA; v_gene: TRBV5-6; abundance: NA; j_gene: TRBJ2-1; len: 14; CDR3nt: TGTGCCAGCAGCCGTTTAGCGTTTTACAATGAGCAGTTCTTC; CDR3aa: CASSRLAFYNEQFF
d_gene: NA; v_gene: TRBV7-8; abundance: NA; j_gene: TRBJ1-2; len: 17; CDR3nt: TGTGCCAGCAGCTTAGCGAATACCGGGACAAGTAACTATGGCTACACCTTC; CDR3aa: CASSLANTGTSNYGYTF
d_gene: TRBD2; v_gene: TRBV11-2; abundance: NA; j_gene: TRBJ2-7; len: 15; CDR3nt: TGTGCCAGCAGCTTTCTAGCGGGGGGGCCCTACGAGCAGTACTTC; CDR3aa: CASSFLAGGPYEQYF
d_gene: NA; v_gene: TRBV19; abundance: NA; j_gene: TRBJ1-6; len: 14; CDR3nt: TGTGCCAGTACCTCAGGGTACGGGAATTCACCCCTCCACTTT; CDR3aa: CASTSGYGNSPLHF
d_gene: NA; v_gene: TRBV6-5; abundance: once; j_gene: TRBJ2-7; len: 11; CDR3nt: TGTGCCAGCAGTTACGGCCACGAGCAGTACTTC; CDR3aa: CASSYGHEQYF
d_gene: NA; v_gene: TRBV7-2; abundance: NA; j_gene: TRBJ1-1; len: 12; CDR3nt: TGTGCCAGCAGCTCCCGCTGGGGGGTCCTTTTATTT; CDR3aa: CASSSRWGVLLF
d_gene: NA; v_gene: TRBV10-1; abundance: NA; j_gene: TRBJ1-5; len: 13; CDR3nt: TGCGCCAGCAGCCCGACAGGCACTCAGCCCCAGCATTTT; CDR3aa: CASSPTGTQPQHF
d_gene: NA; v_gene: TRBV5-1; abundance: NA; j_gene: TRBJ2-1; len: 17; CDR3nt: TGCGCCAGCAGACCGTTTTCGACTACCTCTTCCTACAATGAGCAGTTCTTC; CDR3aa: CASRPFSTTSSYNEQFF
d_gene: NA; v_gene: TRBV20-1; abundance: NA; j_gene: TRBJ1-2; len: 11; CDR3nt: TGCAGTGCCCCTAATCCAGGCGGCTACACCTTC; CDR3aa: CSAPNPGGYTF
d_gene: TRBD1; v_gene: TRBV15; abundance: once; j_gene: TRBJ2-2; len: 17; CDR3nt: TGTGCCACCAGCAGAGGTGTCCCGGGACAGGGGGACGGGGAGCTGTTTTTT; CDR3aa: CATSRGVPGQGDGELFF
d_gene: NA; v_gene: TRBV12-5; abundance: few; j_gene: TRBJ1-5; len: 14; CDR3nt: TGTGCCCTGGAGGGGGGGGAAAGCAATCAGCCCCAGCATTTT; CDR3aa: CALEGGESNQPQHF
d_gene: NA; v_gene: TRBV4-2; abundance: NA; j_gene: TRBJ1-2; len: 15; CDR3nt: TGTGCCAGCAGCCAAGATCCCAGGGGAGACTATGGCTACACCTTC; CDR3aa: CASSQDPRGDYGYTF
d_gene: TRBD2; v_gene: TRBV5-1; abundance: few; j_gene: TRBJ2-7; len: 14; CDR3nt: TGCGCCAGCAGCGTGACTAGCGGGGTGAGGGAGCAGTACTTC; CDR3aa: CASSVTSGVREQYF
d_gene: NA; v_gene: TRBV18; abundance: once; j_gene: TRBJ2-1; len: 16; CDR3nt: TGTGCCAGCTCAGCCTCCTCGGACAGCTCCTACAATGAGCAGTTCTTC; CDR3aa: CASSASSDSSYNEQFF
d_gene: TRBD1; v_gene: TRBV5-1; abundance: once; j_gene: TRBJ1-1; len: 15; CDR3nt: TGCGCCAGCAGCCTTTGGACAGGGTCGGCCACTGAAGCTTTCTTT; CDR3aa: CASSLWTGSATEAFF
d_gene: NA; v_gene: TRBV4-3; abundance: NA; j_gene: TRBJ2-3; len: 14; CDR3nt: TGCGCCAGCAGCCAAAAGCGGAACACAGATACGCAGTATTTT; CDR3aa: CASSQKRNTDTQYF
d_gene: TRBD1; v_gene: TRBV9; abundance: NA; j_gene: TRBJ1-1; len: 16; CDR3nt: TGTGCCAGCAGCCCTCAAGGGGGGACAGGGGCCACGAGCGCTTTCTTT; CDR3aa: CASSPQGGTGATSAFF
d_gene: TRBD1; v_gene: TRBV15; abundance: NA; j_gene: TRBJ1-5; len: 17; CDR3nt: TGTGCCACCAGCAGCAGACAGGGGAGAGGTAGCAATCAGCCCCAGCATTTT; CDR3aa: CATSSRQGRGSNQPQHF
d_gene: NA; v_gene: TRBV10-3; abundance: NA; j_gene: TRBJ2-7; len: 14; CDR3nt: TGTGCCATCAGTGAGTCGGCGGGGTCCTACGAGCAGTACTTC; CDR3aa: CAISESAGSYEQYF
d_gene: TRBD2; v_gene: TRBV9; abundance: NA; j_gene: TRBJ2-1; len: 16; CDR3nt: TGTGCCAGCAGCGCACCTAGCGGGGATTCCTACAATGAGCAGTTCTTC; CDR3aa: CASSAPSGDSYNEQFF
d_gene: NA; v_gene: TRBV30; abundance: NA; j_gene: TRBJ1-6; len: 10; CDR3nt: TGTGCGTCTACCCCGTCGCCCCTCCACTTT; CDR3aa: CASTPSPLHF
d_gene: TRBD2; v_gene: TRBV28; abundance: NA; j_gene: TRBJ2-3; len: 17; CDR3nt: TGTGCCAGCAGTTTTCAGCTAGCGGGGGGACTCACAGATACGCAGTATTTT; CDR3aa: CASSFQLAGGLTDTQYF
d_gene: NA; v_gene: TRBV18; abundance: NA; j_gene: TRBJ2-5; len: 13; CDR3nt: TGTGCCAGCTCACCCCCAGGGATGGAGACCCAGTACTTC; CDR3aa: CASSPPGMETQYF
d_gene: NA; v_gene: TRBV30; abundance: NA; j_gene: TRBJ1-5; len: 14; CDR3nt: TGTGCCTGGAGTGTCGGAGGGCGGTCGGAGCCCCAGCATTTT; CDR3aa: CAWSVGGRSEPQHF
d_gene: NA; v_gene: TRBV25-1; abundance: NA; j_gene: TRBJ2-5; len: 15; CDR3nt: TGTGCCAGCAGTGAAAACGGACTAGGCAGGGGGACCCAGTACTTC; CDR3aa: CASSENGLGRGTQYF
d_gene: NA; v_gene: TRBV27; abundance: NA; j_gene: TRBJ2-7; len: 13; CDR3nt: TGTGCCAGCAGAGCCCTCGGGACAATGAAGCAGTACTTC; CDR3aa: CASRALGTMKQYF
d_gene: NA; v_gene: TRBV9; abundance: NA; j_gene: TRBJ2-1; len: 15; CDR3nt: TGTGCCAGCAGCGTAGAGGGGGGGATATACAATGAGCAGTTCTTC; CDR3aa: CASSVEGGIYNEQFF
d_gene: NA; v_gene: TRBV25-1; abundance: NA; j_gene: TRBJ2-3; len: 15; CDR3nt: TGTGCCAGCAGTGGTTACACAGGGAGGGCAGATACGCAGTATTTT; CDR3aa: CASSGYTGRADTQYF
d_gene: NA; v_gene: TRBV19; abundance: NA; j_gene: TRBJ2-1; len: 13; CDR3nt: TGTGCCAGTAGTGTGTGGGACTCCAATGAGCAGTTCTTC; CDR3aa: CASSVWDSNEQFF
d_gene: TRBD1; v_gene: TRBV7-9; abundance: NA; j_gene: TRBJ1-4; len: 18; CDR3nt: TGTGCCAGCAGCGGACGGGACAGGGGGCTATTAACTAATGAAAAACTGTTTTTT; CDR3aa: CASSGRDRGLLTNEKLFF
d_gene: NA; v_gene: TRBV4-1; abundance: once; j_gene: TRBJ2-7; len: 13; CDR3nt: TGCGCCAGCAGCCGAAACCGCGGCTACGAGCAGTACTTC; CDR3aa: CASSRNRGYEQYF
d_gene: NA; v_gene: TRBV30; abundance: once; j_gene: TRBJ1-6; len: 14; CDR3nt: TGTGCCTGGAGGCAGGAACTCTATAATTCACCCCTCCACTTT; CDR3aa: CAWRQELYNSPLHF
d_gene: TRBD1; v_gene: TRBV7-9; abundance: NA; j_gene: TRBJ1-2; len: 16; CDR3nt: TGTGCCAGCAGCTTAGGCGCGACAGGGTATAACTATGGCTACACCTTC; CDR3aa: CASSLGATGYNYGYTF
d_gene: TRBD1; v_gene: TRBV5-1; abundance: NA; j_gene: TRBJ1-2; len: 17; CDR3nt: TGCGCCAGCAGCCGCCAGAATCCGGGACAGGTTCTCTATGGCTACACCTTC; CDR3aa: CASSRQNPGQVLYGYTF
d_gene: NA; v_gene: TRBV5-1; abundance: NA; j_gene: TRBJ1-2; len: 12; CDR3nt: TGCGCCAGCAGCTCGACAGTCGATGGCTACACCTTC; CDR3aa: CASSSTVDGYTF
d_gene: NA; v_gene: TRBV27; abundance: NA; j_gene: TRBJ2-1; len: 14; CDR3nt: TGTGCCAGCAGTCCCCGCGGGGTAGGAGGGGAGCAGTTCTTC; CDR3aa: CASSPRGVGGEQFF
d_gene: TRBD1; v_gene: TRBV23-1; abundance: NA; j_gene: TRBJ1-2; len: 15; CDR3nt: TGCGCCAGCAGTCAAGGGGGACAGTCCCGGTATGGCTACACCTTC; CDR3aa: CASSQGGQSRYGYTF